What follows are 22 T cell receptor beta chains derived from one specimen sequenced in a study of cytomegalovirus exposure and HLA in healthy donors. Use of 60 Vbeta and 13 Jbeta primers characterized the PCR. The table came from immunoSEQ multiplex PCR; TCRdb's copy has only in-frame clones and leaves some out. The profile shows more than 55,000 clones, approximately 80% of them singletons. Sequenced sample: PBMCs. These receptor sequences come from a young man in good health and CMV-seronegative.

The chain couples TRBV19 to TRBJ1-1, with 9 positions matching TRBD1. Per germline, CDR1 LNHDA and CDR2 SQIVND (reference sequence). This CDR3 has 14 residues. J lost 1 base, V lost 6 bases, and 3 bases had no gene match. For the CDR3, the DNA is TGTGCCAGTAGGGAGACAGGGGGGAACACTGAAGCTTTCTTT. It yields the protein CASRETGGNTEAFF.

The rearrangement joins TRBV4-3 to TRBJ1-4; weak D call: TRBD1 (5 bases). The germline V gene encodes CDR1 LGHNA and CDR2 YSLEER. V was pared by 1 base and J by 7 bases, with 13 bases between. The CDR3 is 15 amino acids. The CDR3 coding sequence is TGCGCCAGCAGCCAAGCGTATGGGGCTTTTGAAAAACTGTTTTTT. Translating gives CASSQAYGAFEKLFF.

This clone was recorded a few times. As DNA, the CDR3 is TGCGCCAGCAGCCTCGGGACTAGTTTCAATGAGCAGTTCTTC. Translation gives CASSLGTSFNEQFF. The chain uses TRBV4-3 and TRBJ2-1; 8 positions match TRBD2. The CDR3 runs 14 residues. V lost 4 bases, J lost 6 bases, and 5 bases stayed unmatched. Germline CDR1 LGHNA, CDR2 YSLEER.

V is TRBV12-5 and J is TRBJ2-3, with D possibly TRBD2 on 5 matching bases. The germline V gene has CDR1 LGHNT and CDR2 FRNRAP. Trimming removed 5 bases at V and 2 bases at J, with 17 bases between. This CDR3 comprises 16 residues. The CDR3 protein is CASGPRGRGSTDTQYF. CDR3 DNA sequence: TGTGCTAGTGGTCCCCGGGGTCGCGGTTCCACAGATACGCAGTATTTT. Combining the CDR3 with reference TRBV12-5 and TRBJ2-3 gives the whole variable domain DARVTQTPRHKVTEMGQEVTMRCQPILGHNTVFWYRQTMMQGLELLAYFRNRAPLDDSGMPKDRFSAEMPDATLATLKIQPSEPRDSAVYFCASGPRGRGSTDTQYFGPGTRLTVL.

A word on this clone: This specimen includes other DNA sequences encoding the same CDR3. V is TRBV6-5 and J is TRBJ2-7, with D perhaps matching TRBD1 (6 bases). Trimming left V 7 bases short and J 2 bases short, with 12 bases between. This CDR3 has 13 amino acids. CDR1 and CDR2 (germline): MNHEY, SVGAGI. The CDR3 spells CASTRTETYEQYF. The CDR3 bases are TGTGCCAGCACCCGGACAGAAACCTACGAGCAGTACTTC.

The gene calls are TRBV18 and TRBJ2-4; D gene unclear. Germline assignment: CDR1 KGHSH and CDR2 LQKENI. This CDR3 is 18 amino acids long. Trimming removed 2 bases at V and 0 bases at J, with 17 bases between. CDR3 sequence reads: CASSPVPNFSLAKNIQYF. DNA of the CDR3: TGTGCCAGCTCACCAGTTCCAAATTTTAGCCTAGCCAAAAACATTCAGTACTTC. Full variable domain (missing parts from reference TRBV18 and TRBJ2-4): NAGVMQNPRHLVRRRGQEARLRCSPMKGHSHVYWYRQLPEEGLKFMVYLQKENIIDESGMPKERFSAEFPKEGPSILRIQQVVRGDSAAYFCASSPVPNFSLAKNIQYFGAGTRLSVL.

This clone was recorded a few times. The chain carries TRBV6-6 and TRBJ2-7; D uncertain. This CDR3 is 14 amino acids long. V dropped 8 bases and J dropped 1 base, with 15 bases sitting between them. Germline CDR1 is MNHNY and CDR2 is SVGAGI (reference sequence). This chain's CDR3 is CASLSQYSSYEQYF. The CDR3 nucleotides are TGTGCCAGCCTCTCCCAGTACAGTTCCTACGAGCAGTACTTC.

The chain couples TRBV4-1 to TRBJ1-2, with 8 bases that match TRBD1. After removal of 4 bases from V and 2 bases from J, the junction contained 9 bases not matched to a gene. This CDR3 region has 16 residues. Germline V gene sequence: CDR1 MGHRA, CDR2 YSYEKL. This CDR3 reads CASSPPQGAPNYGYTF. Written as DNA, the CDR3 is TGCGCCAGCAGCCCCCCCCAGGGGGCGCCGAACTATGGCTACACCTTC.

The genes are TRBV7-2 and TRBJ1-2, with D possibly TRBD1 on 6 matching bases. The ends were cut back, 5 bases at V and 5 bases at J, with 18 bases in the middle. This CDR3 is built from 15 residues. The germline V gene encodes CDR1 SGHTA and CDR2 FQGNSA. The CDR3 bases are TGTGCCAGCAGCCCTCGCAGGGGCCCGGGATATGGCTACACCTTC. It specifies CASSPRRGPGYGYTF.

The rearrangement links TRBV27 to TRBJ2-7, with D possibly matching TRBD1 (5 bases). V was pared by 3 bases and J by 3 bases, with 9 bases between. Germline V gives CDR1 MNHEY, CDR2 SMNVEV (reference sequence). The CDR3 runs 13 residues. The CDR3 protein is CASSLRQNYEQYF. The CDR3 DNA reads TGTGCCAGCAGTTTGAGACAGAACTACGAGCAGTACTTC.

The V call is TRBV27, the J call TRBJ2-1, with 7 bases matching TRBD1. V gave up 0 bases and J gave up 7 bases; unmatched junction bases: 3. The CDR3 totals 14 residues. The germline V gene has CDR1 MNHEY and CDR2 SMNVEV (reference sequence). The CDR3 nucleotides read TGTGCCAGCAGTTTATCCGGGACAGTTAATGAGCAGTTCTTC. Amino acid sequence: CASSLSGTVNEQFF.

The chain uses TRBV7-6 and TRBJ2-7; TRBD1 is a possible D gene (6 bases). Trimming removed 3 bases at V and 6 bases at J, with 12 bases between. This CDR3 is built from 13 residues. Germline CDR1 and CDR2: SGHVS and FNYEAQ. The CDR3 DNA reads TGTGCCAGCAGCTTGGCAATCAGGGGCGAGCAGTACTTC. Protein: CASSLAIRGEQYF.

The chain couples TRBV6-5 to TRBJ1-2; TRBD1 aligns across 9 bases. The CDR3 consists of 12 residues. Germline CDR1 reads MNHEY; CDR2 reads SVGAGI. Trimming took 4 bases from V and 7 from J; bases not matched to a gene: 1. CDR3 DNA: TGTGCCAGCAGTTCGACAGGGGGTGGCTACACCTTC. Translated: CASSSTGGGYTF.

The CDR3 region is CAWRFGFDTEAFF. DNA for the CDR3: TGTGCCTGGAGGTTCGGTTTCGACACTGAAGCTTTCTTT. V usage is TRBV30 and J usage is TRBJ1-1; D unclear. The CDR3 spans 13 residues. Trimming took off 3 bases at V and 3 bases at J, with 11 bases between the two ends. Germline-derived CDR1 and CDR2 are GTSNPN and SVGIG (reference sequence).

The genes are TRBV7-2 and TRBJ2-7; tentative D call: TRBD2 (7 bases). Germline V CDR1 and CDR2: SGHTA, FQGNSA. V lost 5 bases to trimming and J lost 2 bases, with 22 bases between them. The CDR3 spans 17 residues. Here the CDR3 DNA reads TGTGCCAGCAGCCCGGGGGGCAGGTCGAAATACGCCTACGAGCAGTACTTC. Residues: CASSPGGRSKYAYEQYF.

The genes are TRBV6-5 and TRBJ1-2, with 10 bases lining up with TRBD1. Germline V gene sequence: CDR1 MNHEY, CDR2 SVGAGI. The CDR3 is 13 residues long. V lost 6 bases and J lost 6; bases outside the gene matches: 4. The CDR3 loop reads CASRIGTGDGYTF. The CDR3 DNA follows: TGTGCCAGCAGAATCGGGACAGGGGATGGCTACACCTTC.

The V and J genes are TRBV5-1 and TRBJ2-5, with 7 bases aligning to TRBD1. After removal of 1 base from V and 5 bases from J, the junction contained 5 bases not matched to a gene. Per the germline V gene, CDR1 is SGHRS and CDR2 is YFSETQ. CDR3 length: 14 residues. The CDR3 coding sequence is TGCGCCAGCAGCTTGACAGGGGTCGGGGAGACCCAGTACTTC. Translation: CASSLTGVGETQYF. The variable domain in full, with the rest retrieved from reference TRBV5-1 and TRBJ2-5, is KAGVTQTPRYLIKTRGQQVTLSCSPISGHRSVSWYQQTPGQGLQFLFEYFSETQRNKGNFPGRFSGRQFSNSRSEMNVSTLELGDSALYLCASSLTGVGETQYFGPGTRLLVL.

The chain carries TRBV6-1 and TRBJ1-1; weak D call: TRBD1 (5 bases). Germline V gene lookup returns CDR1 MNHNS and CDR2 SASEGT. The ends were cut back, 3 bases at V and 2 bases at J, with 7 bases in the middle. The CDR3 totals 13 residues. The CDR3 sequence: CASSDRENTEAFF. CDR3 nucleotides: TGTGCCAGCAGTGACAGGGAAAACACTGAAGCTTTCTTT.

V is TRBV5-5 and J is TRBJ1-4; a possible D gene is TRBD1 (6 bases). CDR1 SGHKS and CDR2 YYEKEE come from the germline V gene (reference sequence). The CDR3 loop spans 18 amino acids. Between the trimmed V and J ends, which lost 4 bases and 4 bases, there was a span of 23 bases. The CDR3 loop is CASSTYPQGEGFNEKLFF. In DNA, the CDR3 is TGTGCCAGCAGCACCTACCCACAGGGAGAAGGCTTTAATGAAAAACTGTTTTTT.

The rearrangement links TRBV5-6 to TRBJ1-5, with 12 bases fitting TRBD1. The CDR3 sequence is 16 residues long. V lost 2 bases and J lost 6; bases outside the gene matches: 6. The germline V gene has CDR1 SGHDT and CDR2 YYEEEE. CDR3 loop: CASSFSGQGAGQPQHF. CDR3 bases: TGTGCCAGCAGCTTTTCGGGACAGGGGGCCGGTCAGCCCCAGCATTTT.

The J gene is TRBJ2-5, the V gene TRBV5-1, with 8 bases lining up with TRBD1. The CDR3 extends over 14 amino acids. The germline V gene has CDR1 SGHRS and CDR2 YFSETQ. V trimming: 5 bases; J trimming: 5 bases; junction bases outside the gene matches: 8. CDR3 loop: CASRPQGVGETQYF. For the CDR3, the DNA is TGCGCCAGCAGGCCACAGGGGGTTGGGGAGACCCAGTACTTC.

This clone has more than one count but fewer than ten. In the same sample, other DNA sequences code for this CDR3. The chain has TRBV2 and TRBJ2-2; 7 positions agree with TRBD1. Germline lookup yields CDR1 SNHLY and CDR2 FYNNEI. V lost 4 bases, J lost 1 base, and 3 bases stayed unmatched. This CDR3 region has 15 residues. The CDR3 here is CASSGQGRNTGELFF. The CDR3 DNA is TGTGCCAGCAGTGGACAGGGTCGGAACACCGGGGAGCTGTTTTTT.